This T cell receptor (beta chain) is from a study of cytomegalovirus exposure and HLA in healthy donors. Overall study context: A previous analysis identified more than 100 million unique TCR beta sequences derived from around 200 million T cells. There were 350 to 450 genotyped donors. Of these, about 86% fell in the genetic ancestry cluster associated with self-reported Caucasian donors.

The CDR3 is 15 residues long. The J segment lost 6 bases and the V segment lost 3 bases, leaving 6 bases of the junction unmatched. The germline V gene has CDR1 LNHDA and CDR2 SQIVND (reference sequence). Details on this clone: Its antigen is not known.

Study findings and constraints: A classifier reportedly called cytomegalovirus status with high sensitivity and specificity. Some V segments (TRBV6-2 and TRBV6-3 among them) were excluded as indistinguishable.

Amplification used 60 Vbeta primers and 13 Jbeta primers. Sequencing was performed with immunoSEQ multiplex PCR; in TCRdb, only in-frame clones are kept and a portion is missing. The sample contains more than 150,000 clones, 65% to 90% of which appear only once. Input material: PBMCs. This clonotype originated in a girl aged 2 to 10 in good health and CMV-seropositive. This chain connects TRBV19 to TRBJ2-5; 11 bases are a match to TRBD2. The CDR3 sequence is CASSIGLAGFQTQYF. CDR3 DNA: TGTGCCAGTAGTATCGGACTAGCGGGTTTTCAGACCCAGTACTTC.